One sample yielded the 32 T cell receptor beta chains listed below, sequenced in a study of regulatory T cells in long-lasting Graves disease. Time point of the sample: persistent/refractory GD, antithyroid drugs over 5 years with positive TRAb. Generation of the TCR library employed RNA extracted from PBMCs. Sequencing libraries for TCR beta were prepared with iRepertoire HTBI primers and Arm-PCR of CDR3 regions. A single record per CDR3 protein comes from TCRdb applying MiXCR to the multiplex PCR reads. This table holds roughly 300,000 distinct CDR3 sequences, about 20% found once. The sequences come from peripheral blood mononuclear cells (PBMCs), collected when the disease was refractory, from a patient treated with antithyroid drugs. These receptors were taken from a female donor with Graves disease.

This clonotype was found many times. The rearrangement joins TRBV28 to TRBJ1-2; TRBD1 is a possible D gene (5 bases). V was clipped by 2 bases and J by 4 bases, with 11 bases between them. The CDR3 spans 14 residues. Germline CDR1 MDHEN, CDR2 SYDVKM. The CDR3 DNA reads TGTGCCAGCAGTTTAGGCGCAGGGTCCTATGGCTACACCTTC. Translated, it gives CASSLGAGSYGYTF.

Many counts were recorded for this clonotype. The chain is built from TRBV2 and TRBJ2-5; 9 bases are shared with TRBD2. The CDR3 has 17 amino acids. Germline V CDR1 and CDR2: SNHLY, FYNNEI. V was pared by 0 bases and J by 5 bases, with 10 bases of the junction left unmatched. The CDR3 loop is CASSEARAGGPRETQYF. The CDR3 DNA reads as TGTGCCAGCAGTGAAGCGCGGGCGGGAGGGCCGCGGGAGACCCAGTACTTC. Full variable domain (remainder filled in from reference TRBV2 and TRBJ2-5): EPEVTQTPSHQVTQMGQEVILRCVPISNHLYFYWYRQILGQKVEFLVSFYNNEISEKSEIFDDQFSVERPDGSNFTLKIRSTKLEDSAMYFCASSEARAGGPRETQYFGPGTRLLVL.

This clonotype was counted a single time. The genes are TRBV7-9 and TRBJ2-6, with 9 bases matching TRBD1. Germline V lookup: CDR1 SEHNR, CDR2 FQNEAQ (reference sequence). The CDR3 consists of 15 residues. J gave up 6 bases and V 5 bases, and 5 bases lay outside the gene matches. The CDR3 sequence: CASSQRTGEANVLTF. CDR3 bases: TGTGCCAGCAGCCAGAGGACAGGGGAGGCCAACGTCCTGACTTTC.

This clonotype was detected only a few times. The chain is built from TRBV18 and TRBJ1-5, with a possible D match to TRBD1 (5 bases). The CDR3 spans 18 residues. CDR1 and CDR2 from the germline V gene are KGHSH and LQKENI. V dropped 0 bases and J dropped 4 bases, with 19 bases sitting between them. The chain's CDR3 is CASSPPSGAGGLNQPQHF. Here the CDR3 DNA reads TGTGCCAGCTCACCACCGTCCGGAGCCGGGGGGTTAAATCAGCCCCAGCATTTT.

This clonotype was detected ten times or more. This sequence joins TRBV28 and TRBJ2-5, with 7 bases aligning to TRBD2. CDR3 length: 12 residues. CDR1 and CDR2 from the germline V gene are MDHEN and SYDVKM. After removal of 9 bases from V and 2 bases from J, the junction contained 3 bases not matched to a gene. The CDR3 nucleotides are TGTGCCAGTACTAGCGAACAAGAGACCCAGTACTTC. Its translation is CASTSEQETQYF.

In this sample, this clonotype turned up many times. This sequence joins TRBV24-1 and TRBJ1-5; D not certain. This CDR3 comprises 14 residues. Germline V gene sequence: CDR1 KGHDR, CDR2 SFDVKD. V was clipped by 4 bases and J by 0 bases, with 6 bases between them. In DNA form, the CDR3 reads TGTGCCACCAGTGACGGATATAGCAATCAGCCCCAGCATTTT. Translated: CATSDGYSNQPQHF.

This clonotype was seen ten or more times. This chain connects TRBV6-5 to TRBJ2-5; D call uncertain. This CDR3 is built from 12 residues. The V gene lost 3 bases and the J gene lost 5 bases, with 7 bases spanning the gap. Germline lookup yields CDR1 MNHEY and CDR2 SVGAGI. As DNA, the CDR3 is TGTGCCAGCAGTTATCCCTCTGAGACCCAGTACTTC. Its translation is CASSYPSETQYF.

This clonotype was recorded a few times. The chain has TRBV24-1 and TRBJ2-2; either TRBD1 or TRBD2 may supply D (5 bases each). The CDR3 has 12 residues. V lost 12 bases and J 8 bases, leaving 15 bases between the germline ends. Germline values: CDR1 KGHDR, CDR2 SFDVKD. CDR3 sequence: CASRDGGGELFF. In nucleotides, the CDR3 is TGTGCCTCTCGGGACGGCGGAGGGGAGCTGTTTTTT.

The rearrangement joins TRBV6-4 to TRBJ1-5, with 9 nucleotides matching TRBD1. Unmatched junction bases numbered 4, after V lost 2 bases and J lost 5 bases. The CDR3 has 15 residues. CDR1 is MRHNA and CDR2 is SNTAGT in the germline V gene. The CDR3 sequence is CASSDGGQGYQPQHF. CDR3 sequence (DNA): TGTGCCAGCAGTGACGGGGGACAGGGATATCAGCCCCAGCATTTT.

This clonotype occurred once. The chain carries TRBV5-1 and TRBJ2-7; the match to TRBD1 covers 11 bases. CDR1 SGHRS and CDR2 YFSETQ come from the germline V gene. V lost 3 bases to trimming and J lost 2 bases; unmatched junction nucleotides: 4. This CDR3 is built from 15 residues. CDR3 sequence: CASSSGTGGAYEQYF. The CDR3 DNA follows: TGCGCCAGCAGCTCCGGGACAGGGGGTGCCTACGAGCAGTACTTC.

This clonotype was seen only a few times. The chain couples TRBV7-9 to TRBJ1-3; D remains unclear. Trimming shortened V by 5 bases and J by 0 bases, and 14 bases separated the two germline ends. CDR3 length: 16 residues. Germline values: CDR1 SEHNR, CDR2 FQNEAQ (reference sequence). CDR3 loop: CASSDRQGSSGNTIYF. The CDR3 DNA follows: TGTGCCAGCAGCGATAGACAAGGCAGCTCTGGAAACACCATATATTTT.

There are many counts of this clonotype. The chain carries TRBV20-1 and TRBJ1-5; no definite D call. Germline CDR1 DFQATT, CDR2 SNEGSKA (reference sequence). The CDR3 covers 13 residues. V lost 2 bases to trimming and J lost 1 base, with 6 bases between them. CDR3 amino acids: CSARYGSNQPQHF. The CDR3 DNA follows: TGCAGTGCTAGATACGGGAGCAATCAGCCCCAGCATTTT.

This clonotype has a count of ten or more. In nucleotides, the CDR3 is TGTGCCAGCAGCATTTTCACCCGGGGAGGGGCCAACGTCCTGACTTTC. Protein product: CASSIFTRGGANVLTF. V and J are TRBV7-6 and TRBJ2-6, with D possibly TRBD2 on 5 matching bases. Germline CDR1 reads SGHVS; CDR2 reads FNYEAQ. The CDR3 has 16 amino acids. V gave up 5 bases and J gave up 4 bases, with 15 bases separating them.

This clonotype was seen a handful of times. The V and J genes are TRBV7-9 and TRBJ1-2, with 8 positions matching TRBD1. The CDR3 is 12 amino acids. Germline V gene data show CDR1 as SEHNR and CDR2 as FQNEAQ (reference sequence). Trimming at V came to 4 bases and at J to 13 bases, leaving 8 bases not matched to a gene. The CDR3 spells CASSSGQAGVTF. CDR3 sequence (DNA): TGTGCCAGCAGCTCGGGACAGGCGGGTGTCACCTTC.

This chain joins TRBV7-9 and TRBJ2-2, with TRBD2 matching over 11 bases. The CDR3 has 17 residues. The germline gives CDR1 SEHNR, CDR2 FQNEAQ (reference sequence). The ends lost 0 bases at V and 4 bases at J; junction bases unmatched: 4. The DNA for the CDR3 is TGTGCCAGCAGCTTAGCAGGGGGACTAGCGGCCACCGGGGAGCTGTTTTTT. It translates to CASSLAGGLAATGELFF.

This clonotype has ten or more counts. The chain employs TRBV27 and TRBJ1-5, with 9 bases identical to TRBD1. The length of the CDR3 is 15 residues. The ends lost 4 bases at V and 5 bases at J; junction bases unmatched: 6. In germline, CDR1 is MNHEY, CDR2 SMNVEV (reference sequence). The CDR3: CASSWTGEKDQPQHF. CDR3 in DNA: TGTGCCAGCAGTTGGACAGGGGAAAAAGATCAGCCCCAGCATTTT.

This clonotype was picked up a small number of times. The chain joins TRBV11-2 to TRBJ1-4; D is undetermined. The V end was cut by 4 bases, the J end by 5 bases, with 14 bases between. CDR3 length: 15 amino acids. Germline loops: CDR1 SGHAT, CDR2 FQNNGV. CDR3 region: CASSSGPYENEKLFF. CDR3 sequence (DNA): TGTGCCAGCAGCTCAGGCCCGTATGAGAATGAAAAACTGTTTTTT.

This clonotype was recorded a few times. This chain joins TRBV7-8 and TRBJ2-2, with 7 bases that match TRBD1. The CDR3 is 16 amino acids. J lost 0 bases, V lost 3 bases, and 4 bases had no gene match. Germline V CDR1 and CDR2: SGHVS, FQNEAQ. The CDR3 region has the DNA TGTGCCAGCAGCTTCTTCGGGACAGCGAACACCGGGGAGCTGTTTTTT. Amino acids: CASSFFGTANTGELFF. Full variable domain (outside the CDR3, taken from reference TRBV7-8 and TRBJ2-2): GAGVSQSPRYKVAKRGQDVALRCDPISGHVSLFWYQQALGQGPEFLTYFQNEAQLDKSGLPSDRFFAERPEGSVSTLKIQRTQQEDSAVYLCASSFFGTANTGELFFGEGSRLTVL.

V gene TRBV6-1 combines with J gene TRBJ2-2; 7 positions match TRBD2. This CDR3 contains 17 residues. Germline loops: CDR1 MNHNS, CDR2 SASEGT. V shed 7 bases and J 4 bases; nucleotides not matched to a gene: 15. CDR3 DNA: TGTGCCAGCACTAGGCGGGAGACTCCTAGGATCACCGGGGAGCTGTTTTTT. This encodes CASTRRETPRITGELFF.

In its sample, this clonotype was seen many times. V usage is TRBV28 and J usage is TRBJ1-2, with 7 positions matching TRBD1. The CDR3 has 13 amino acids. With V trimmed by 6 bases and J by 3 bases, 4 bases remained unmatched. The germline V gene has CDR1 MDHEN and CDR2 SYDVKM. As DNA, the CDR3 is TGTGCCAGCAGCTATACAGGGGACTATGGCTACACCTTC. Its protein product is CASSYTGDYGYTF.

Concerning this clonotype itself: One end of the junction fails to match germline, which may point to a read error. The chain combines TRBV7-3 with TRBJ2-5; 10 nucleotides align to TRBD2. This CDR3 region has 14 residues. Germline V lookup: CDR1 SGHTA, CDR2 FQGTGA. The chain's CDR3 is CASSSGLAGEPQYF. The DNA of the CDR3 is TGTGCCAGCAGCTCCGGGCTAGCGGGAGAGCCCCAGTACTTC.

This clonotype was observed many times. This chain connects TRBV27 to TRBJ1-2; D is undetermined. The length of the CDR3 is 14 residues. Trimming took 9 bases from V and 5 from J, leaving 19 bases between them. Germline lookup yields CDR1 MNHEY and CDR2 SMNVEV (reference sequence). The DNA of the CDR3 is TGTGCCAGTAGCCCTAACATAGGGAAATATGGCTACACCTTC. Translated, it gives CASSPNIGKYGYTF.

As concerns this clonotype: A single base separates this from a much larger clone, so it may be a read error. The chain recombines TRBV11-2 with TRBJ1-2; D uncertain. Trimming stripped 1 base from V and 12 bases from J, with 12 bases between. Germline V gene data show CDR1 as SGHAT and CDR2 as FQNNGV. The CDR3 extends over 12 amino acids. The CDR3 loop is CASSLAPGGHTF. The DNA of the CDR3 is TGTGCCAGCAGCTTAGCCCCCGGAGGCCACACCTTC.

At least ten counts were recorded for this clonotype. The chain links TRBV20-1 to TRBJ1-2; tentative D call: TRBD1 (5 bases). The CDR3 runs to 15 residues. Germline V gene sequence: CDR1 DFQATT, CDR2 SNEGSKA (reference sequence). With 6 bases removed from V and 4 bases from J, the gap between germline ends came to 21 bases. As DNA, the CDR3 is TGCAGTGCCCCACCGGGAGGGGAATACATCTATGGCTACACCTTC. It translates to CSAPPGGEYIYGYTF.

This clonotype was seen ten or more times. J is TRBJ2-7 and V is TRBV11-2; 12 bases agree with TRBD2. The CDR3 totals 15 residues. J lost 3 bases, V lost 4 bases, and 4 bases had no gene match. Germline-derived CDR1 and CDR2 are SGHAT and FQNNGV. The CDR3 here is CASSSMTSGSYEQYF. The CDR3 DNA sequence: TGTGCCAGCAGCTCCATGACTAGCGGGAGCTACGAGCAGTACTTC. Looking up the rest from reference TRBV11-2 and TRBJ2-7 gives the full variable domain: EAGVAQSPRYKIIEKRQSVAFWCNPISGHATLYWYQQILGQGPKLLIQFQNNGVVDDSQLPKDRFSAERLKGVDSTLKIQPAKLEDSAVYLCASSSMTSGSYEQYFGPGTRLTVT.

This clonotype turned up a few times. This CDR3 reads CASSFIGGVTDTQYF. CDR3 DNA: TGTGCCAGCAGCTTTATAGGGGGGGTCACAGATACGCAGTATTTT. The V call is TRBV11-2, the J call TRBJ2-3; perhaps TRBD2 as D (7 bases). V lost 3 bases, J lost 2 bases, and 12 bases lay in between. CDR3 length: 15 residues. Germline V CDR1 and CDR2: SGHAT, FQNNGV.

Concerning this clonotype: A much larger clone differs from this one at a single base, so this may be a read error. The CDR3 carries no conserved terminal phenylalanine or tryptophan, so it likely arises from a read error. The chain uses TRBV28 and TRBJ1-2; 11 positions match TRBD1. J gave up 2 bases and V 3 bases, and 2 bases lay outside the gene matches. The CDR3 spans 15 residues. Germline CDR1 MDHEN, CDR2 SYDVKM. CDR3 sequence: CASSFGTGGNYGYTL. CDR3 in DNA: TGTGCCAGCAGTTTTGGGACAGGGGGAAACTATGGCTACACCCTC.

The rearrangement links TRBV12-3 or TRBV12-4 to TRBJ2-3; 7 bases are a match to TRBD2. CDR3 length: 14 residues. J gave up 4 bases and V 3 bases, and 4 bases lay outside the gene matches. CDR3 DNA: TGTGCCAGCAGTTTGCCGGGAGGCGCAGATACGCAGTATTTT. Residues: CASSLPGGADTQYF.

This clonotype occurred many times. This sequence joins TRBV15 and TRBJ1-1; D remains unclear. V was trimmed by 0 bases and J by 4 bases, leaving 6 bases between them. The CDR3 extends over 13 amino acids. Germline-derived CDR1 and CDR2 are LNHNV and YYDKDF (reference sequence). As DNA, the CDR3 is TGTGCCACCAGCAGAGATTGGGGCACTGAAGCTTTCTTT. The encoded protein is CATSRDWGTEAFF.

This clonotype has a count of ten or more. The V and J genes are TRBV27 and TRBJ2-7; D is possibly TRBD2 (5 bases). This CDR3 comprises 16 residues. Germline V gene sequence: CDR1 MNHEY, CDR2 SMNVEV (reference sequence). V was trimmed by 7 bases and J by 1 base, leaving 20 bases between them. CDR3 sequence reads: CASTGLEASGSYEQYF. CDR3 nucleotide sequence: TGTGCCAGCACCGGATTAGAGGCGTCGGGGTCCTACGAGCAGTACTTC.

This rearrangement joins TRBV14 to TRBJ1-1; unclear D gene. Germline CDR1 reads SGHDN; CDR2 reads FVKESK. Trimming removed 9 bases from V and 0 bases from J, with 11 bases in between. The CDR3 sequence is 13 residues long. DNA for the CDR3: TGTGCCAGTCGTAGACGGATGAACACTGAAGCTTTCTTT. Translation: CASRRRMNTEAFF. Full variable domain (rest looked up from reference TRBV14 and TRBJ1-1): EAGVTQFPSHSVIEKGQTVTLRCDPISGHDNLYWYRRVMGKEIKFLLHFVKESKQDESGMPNNRFLAERTGGTYSTLKVQPAELEDSGVYFCASRRRMNTEAFFGQGTRLTVV.

This clonotype showed up many times. The rearrangement uses TRBV19 and TRBJ1-5, with D possibly matching TRBD1 (5 bases). The CDR3 runs 15 residues. The V end was cut by 6 bases, the J end by 3 bases, with 15 bases between. Germline CDR1 is LNHDA and CDR2 is SQIVND (reference sequence). The CDR3 reads CASSPKGRINQPQHF. CDR3 DNA: TGTGCCAGTAGCCCCAAGGGGAGGATCAATCAGCCCCAGCATTTT.